Each of the 6 T cell receptor beta chains below was sequenced from the same sample in a study of cytomegalovirus exposure and HLA in healthy donors. The PCR had 60 Vbeta and 13 Jbeta primers. Generated by immunoSEQ multiplex PCR, the TCRdb table keeps only in-frame clones and is missing some. In the table there are about 110,000 clones, about 70% of which are singletons. The sample consisted of PBMCs. The receptors shown here come from a man younger than 40 in good health and CMV-seropositive.

This chain uses TRBV18 with TRBJ2-3; D gene ambiguous. V was shortened by 4 bases and J by 6 bases, with 5 bases between the two germline ends. This CDR3 has 11 residues. Germline lookup yields CDR1 KGHSH and CDR2 LQKENI. The CDR3 DNA reads TGTGCCAGCTCACTAGAGGATACGCAGTATTTT. Its protein product is CASSLEDTQYF.

This chain links TRBV25-1 with TRBJ2-2, with 8 bases identical to TRBD1. The J segment lost 2 bases and the V segment lost 7 bases, leaving 6 bases of the junction unmatched. This CDR3 is 15 amino acids long. Germline-derived CDR1 and CDR2 are MGHDK and SYGVNS. The CDR3 coding sequence is TGTGCCAGCATTGCCGGGACAGGTAACACCGGGGAGCTGTTTTTT. The encoded protein is CASIAGTGNTGELFF.

This clone has a handful of counts. This chain joins TRBV4-2 and TRBJ2-2; tentatively, D is TRBD2 (6 bases). This CDR3 region has 14 residues. V was clipped by 4 bases and J by 1 base, with 7 bases between them. Germline V CDR1 and CDR2: LGHNA, YNFKEQ. CDR3 residues: CASSPGLNTGELFF. As DNA, the CDR3 is TGTGCCAGCAGCCCGGGACTGAACACCGGGGAGCTGTTTTTT.

V gene TRBV2 combines with J gene TRBJ1-2; 7 bases are a match to TRBD1. Germline CDR1 reads SNHLY; CDR2 reads FYNNEI. The ends lost 9 bases at V and 9 bases at J; junction bases unmatched: 7. The CDR3 covers 11 residues. The CDR3 loop reads CASQYRGSYTF. Here the CDR3 DNA reads TGTGCCAGTCAATACAGGGGTAGCTACACCTTC.

V and J are TRBV19 and TRBJ2-5; TRBD2 agrees at 8 bases. The germline CDR1 and CDR2 sequences are LNHDA and SQIVND (reference sequence). This CDR3 region has 16 residues. Germline trimming cut 8 bases from V and 2 bases from J; bases unmatched to any gene: 13. The CDR3 loop is CASGFGRGYRQETQYF. The CDR3 bases are TGTGCCAGTGGTTTCGGGAGGGGGTACCGTCAAGAGACCCAGTACTTC.

This clone was detected ten times or more. The chain combines TRBV5-1 with TRBJ2-5; TRBD1 agrees at 8 bases. Trimming cost V 3 bases and J 5 bases; bases outside gene matches: 9. The CDR3 has 15 residues. Germline CDR1 SGHRS, CDR2 YFSETQ. CDR3 region: CASSWIQDREETQYF. DNA of the CDR3: TGCGCCAGCAGCTGGATCCAGGACAGGGAGGAGACCCAGTACTTC.